This T cell receptor beta chain is drawn from a study of OX40 agonist ivuxolimab in advanced cancers. Study-level information: A history of anti-PD-1, anti-PD-L1 or anti-CTLA-4 therapy was acceptable, and approximately 41% had some. Study-wide results and caveats: The study found among the lowest clonal expansion in partial responders at 0.1-3.0 mg/kg. At 0.1 to 3.0 mg/kg and by week 6, clonal expansion occurred in CD4+ and CD8+ blood T cells.

Points on this clone: The antigen is unknown.

Per the germline V gene, CDR1 is SGHNT and CDR2 is YYREEE (reference sequence). The CDR3 contains 14 residues. The ends lost 6 bases at V and 5 bases at J; junction bases unmatched: 5. Profiling relied on immunoSEQ multiplex PCR, and the TCRdb table lists in-frame clones only, not all of them. The top ten hold about 0.75% of the sample, which has about 60,000 clones, about 83% seen once. The cohort excluded patients with autoimmune disease history or systemic immunosuppression. The sequencing here drew on CD4+ or CD8+ T cells sorted from blood, taken in a trial of the OX40 agonist ivuxolimab. The chain joins TRBV5-4 to TRBJ2-1; TRBD2 matches at 10 bases. This TCR came from an adult with an advanced solid tumor such as melanoma, head and neck, liver or kidney cancer. CDR3 nucleotide sequence: TGTGCCAGCAACGTAGCGGGGGGAAACAATGAGCAGTTCTTC. This gives the protein CASNVAGGNNEQFF.